This T cell receptor (beta chain) came from a study of T cell responses to AZD1222 COVID-19 vaccine. Only in-frame clones appear in the TCRdb table, and some are missing; sequencing was by immunoSEQ multiplex PCR. Counted here are more than 120,000 clones, approximately 90% occurring once; the ten biggest clones make up around 10%. Trimming removed 6 bases from V and 1 base from J, with 9 bases in between. CDR1 and CDR2 (germline): MDHEN, SYDVKM. CDR3 length equals 13 residues. The rearrangement joins TRBV28 to TRBJ1-1; D might be TRBD1 (6 bases). The clonotype comes from an adult who received the AZD1222 COVID-19 vaccine. The sequenced sample was peripheral blood, obtained 28 days after the second AZD1222 dose. Here the CDR3 reads CASSWTANTEAFF. The CDR3 coding sequence is TGTGCCAGCAGCTGGACAGCGAACACTGAAGCTTTCTTT.